This T cell receptor beta chain was sequenced for a study of CD8 T cells in ankylosing spondylitis. One entry per CDR3 protein, called by TCRdb with MiXCR from the 5' RACE reads. The data hold more than 60,000 distinct CDR3 sequences, with around 6.5% observed a single time. The germline V gene has CDR1 SGHAT and CDR2 FQNNGV. The CDR3 covers 16 residues. J gave up 7 bases and V 6 bases, and 11 bases lay outside the gene matches. The clonotype was recovered from a male donor with ankylosing spondylitis. This chain links TRBV11-2 with TRBJ2-2; the match to TRBD1 covers 10 bases. The sequenced sample was synovial fluid, either unsorted or a sorted T cell fraction (not recorded which). This CDR3 reads CASRSPGQGWNGELFF. In DNA, the CDR3 is TGTGCCAGCAGATCCCCGGGACAGGGGTGGAACGGGGAGCTGTTTTTT.